This T cell receptor beta chain was recorded in a study of blood T cell repertoires in COVID-19. As processed by the authors: Amplifying reference gene primers gave estimates of nucleated cell counts. The method was immunoSEQ multiplex PCR; TCRdb's version includes in-frame clones alone and lacks a portion of them. That table furnishes V, J and clone size, whereas the DNA furnished D and trimming. The repertoire holds over 35,000 clones, with about nine tenths as singletons. CDR1 SGHRS and CDR2 YFSETQ come from the germline V gene. The CDR3 totals 18 residues. J lost 8 bases, V lost 4 bases, and 19 bases had no gene match.

This TCR derives from a man aged 65 to 79 with active COVID-19. The V and J genes are TRBV5-1 and TRBJ1-5; 9 positions agree with TRBD1. Specimen: peripheral blood. The CDR3 DNA reads TGCGCCAGCAGCAAAGGACGACCGGGACAGGGAGGGATTGAGCCCCAGCATTTT. Translated, it gives CASSKGRPGQGGIEPQHF. Looking up the rest from reference TRBV5-1 and TRBJ1-5 gives the full variable domain: KAGVTQTPRYLIKTRGQQVTLSCSPISGHRSVSWYQQTPGQGLQFLFEYFSETQRNKGNFPGRFSGRQFSNSRSEMNVSTLELGDSALYLCASSKGRPGQGGIEPQHFGDGTRLSIL.